This is a list of T cell receptor beta chains from one sample in a study of cytomegalovirus exposure and HLA in healthy donors. Libraries were prepared by immunoSEQ multiplex PCR; TCRdb keeps only in-frame clonotypes and omits some of them. This sample's clone table lists around 100,000 clones. The sample consisted of PBMCs. These receptors all come from a young man in good health and CMV-seronegative. Both conserved end residues are part of each CDR3. A D gene is named only where the DNA matches it firmly.

TRBJ2-5	TRBD2	TRBV6-5	15	CASSYSPSGEETQYF	TGTGCCAGCAGTTACTCCCCTAGCGGGGAAGAGACCCAGTACTTC
TRBJ2-4	-	TRBV7-2	14	CASSLAVDSPIQYF	TGTGCCAGCAGCTTAGCGGTTGACAGTCCCATTCAGTACTTC
TRBJ2-7	-	TRBV7-9	14	CANPPADSSYEQYF	TGTGCCAACCCCCCGGCGGATAGCTCCTACGAGCAGTACTTC
TRBJ2-1	TRBD2	TRBV4-3	19	CASSQELGSGVSSYNEQFF	TGCGCCAGCAGCCAAGAATTGGGAAGCGGGGTCAGCTCCTACAATGAGCAGTTCTTC
TRBJ1-2	-	TRBV27	14	CASSPRRGIYGYTF	TGTGCCAGCAGCCCCCGGCGGGGTATCTATGGCTACACCTTC
TRBJ1-2	TRBD1	TRBV29-1	16	CSVDGLGTGITYGYTF	TGCAGCGTTGACGGACTGGGGACAGGGATCACCTATGGCTACACCTTC
TRBJ2-3	-	TRBV7-6	16	CASSLEFTRETDTQYF	TGTGCCAGCAGCTTAGAATTTACTAGGGAAACAGATACGCAGTATTTT
TRBJ2-1	-	TRBV11-2	16	CASNENAWGAYNEQFF	TGTGCCAGCAACGAAAACGCTTGGGGGGCCTACAATGAGCAGTTCTTC
TRBJ2-7	TRBD1	TRBV29-1	13	CSARTGGLSEQYF	TGCAGCGCCCGGACAGGGGGATTAAGCGAGCAGTACTTC
TRBJ2-2	-	TRBV9	12	CASSPVWGELFF	TGTGCCAGCAGCCCAGTGTGGGGGGAGCTGTTTTTT
TRBJ2-7	-	TRBV9	17	CASSVEGSSTGTYEQYF	TGTGCCAGCAGCGTAGAGGGTAGTTCGACGGGGACTTACGAGCAGTACTTC
TRBJ2-7	TRBD2	TRBV5-1	16	CASSLRGGGKDYEQYF	TGCGCCAGCAGCTTGAGAGGCGGGGGAAAAGACTACGAGCAGTACTTC
TRBJ2-1	-	TRBV7-2	14	CASSLGSNYNEQFF	TGTGCCAGCAGCCTCGGGTCCAACTACAATGAGCAGTTCTTC
TRBJ1-1	-	TRBV6-6	14	CASSPRTENTEAFF	TGTGCCAGCAGCCCTAGGACTGAGAACACTGAAGCTTTCTTT
TRBJ2-5	TRBD1	TRBV5-8	15	CASSRGQGVEETQYF	TGTGCCAGCAGCCGGGGACAGGGGGTCGAAGAGACCCAGTACTTC
TRBJ2-3	TRBD1	TRBV5-4	16	CASSSGFQGVTDTQYF	TGTGCCAGCAGTTCGGGATTCCAGGGGGTCACAGATACGCAGTATTTT
TRBJ2-5	TRBD1	TRBV19	15	CASILDRGHQETQYF	TGTGCCAGTATTCTCGACAGGGGCCACCAAGAGACCCAGTACTTC
TRBJ2-2	-	TRBV4-1	17	CASSRREQGGNTGELFF	TGCGCCAGCAGCCGTAGGGAACAGGGCGGGAACACCGGGGAGCTGTTTTTT
TRBJ2-3	-	TRBV2	14	CASRGRQNTDTQYF	TGTGCCAGCAGGGGCAGACAAAACACAGATACGCAGTATTTT
TRBJ2-5	-	TRBV7-9	14	CASSHWDYQETQYF	TGTGCCAGCAGCCACTGGGACTACCAAGAGACCCAGTACTTC
TRBJ1-1	TRBD1	TRBV19	16	CASSIPGQGGRTEAFF	TGTGCCAGTAGTATACCGGGACAGGGGGGAAGGACTGAAGCTTTCTTT
TRBJ2-3	TRBD2	TRBV5-1	14	CASSRLAGADTQYF	TGCGCCAGCAGCCGACTAGCGGGGGCCGATACGCAGTATTTT
TRBJ1-4	-	TRBV2	15	CASTVTRISGEKLFF	TGTGCCAGCACTGTAACCCGAATCTCGGGAGAAAAACTGTTTTTT
TRBJ2-7	-	TRBV2	11	CASSTGYEQYF	TGTGCCAGCAGCACAGGTTACGAGCAGTACTTC
TRBJ2-7	-	TRBV6-6	12	CASSYSLREQYF	TGTGCCAGCAGTTACTCTCTCAGAGAGCAGTACTTC
TRBJ1-4	-	TRBV27	17	CASSPRRVGATNEKLLF	TGTGCCAGCAGTCCCCGCCGGGTCGGTGCAACTAATGAAAAACTGCTTTTT
TRBJ2-3	TRBD2	TRBV5-1	15	CASSSSGGAGPPQYF	TGCGCCAGCAGCTCTAGCGGGGGGGCAGGTCCCCCGCAGTATTTT
TRBJ1-2	-	TRBV5-1	13	CASRLRQESGYTF	TGCGCCAGCAGACTTCGACAGGAGAGTGGCTACACCTTC
TRBJ1-6	-	TRBV7-9	14	CASSEQGDNSPLHF	TGTGCCAGCAGCGAGCAGGGCGATAATTCACCCCTCCACTTT
TRBJ1-1	-	TRBV5-1	14	CASSLDTMNTEAFF	TGCGCCAGCAGCTTGGACACTATGAACACTGAAGCTTTCTTT
TRBJ1-2	-	TRBV30	14	CAWTDSAPNYGYTF	TGTGCCTGGACGGACTCAGCTCCTAACTATGGCTACACCTTC
TRBJ2-1	-	TRBV15	12	CATSRGPGEEFF	TGTGCCACCAGCAGAGGGCCCGGGGAAGAGTTCTTC
TRBJ2-7	TRBD1	TRBV6-5	16	CASSYSGTGGFYEQYF	TGTGCCAGCAGTTACTCGGGGACAGGGGGGTTCTACGAGCAGTACTTC
TRBJ2-3	-	TRBV6-6	14	CASTQGTSTDTQYF	TGTGCCAGCACGCAGGGAACTAGCACAGATACGCAGTATTTT
TRBJ2-5	-	TRBV29-1	13	CSVERDIQETQYF	TGCAGCGTTGAAAGGGACATCCAAGAGACCCAGTACTTC
TRBJ2-5	TRBD2	TRBV7-3	15	CASSVGGDLQETQYF	TGTGCCAGCAGCGTTGGGGGGGACTTACAAGAGACCCAGTACTTC
TRBJ1-5	-	TRBV5-6	14	CASSRSWSNQPQHF	TGTGCCAGCAGCCGAAGCTGGAGCAATCAGCCCCAGCATTTT
TRBJ1-6	-	TRBV6-5	15	CASSETGGFNLPLHF	TGTGCCAGCAGCGAGACTGGAGGGTTTAATTTACCCCTCCACTTT
TRBJ1-2	TRBD1	TRBV25-1	15	CASSAFLGQGGGYTF	TGTGCCAGCAGTGCTTTTTTGGGACAGGGCGGTGGCTACACCTTC
TRBJ1-3	-	TRBV9	15	CASSVVGLAGNTIYF	TGTGCCAGCAGCGTAGTGGGACTTGCTGGAAACACCATATATTTT
TRBJ1-5	-	TRBV19	14	CASSIEGGNQPQHF	TGTGCCAGTAGTATAGAGGGCGGGAATCAGCCCCAGCATTTT
TRBJ2-1	-	TRBV7-2	14	CASRGLSSYNEQFF	TGTGCCAGCAGAGGACTCAGCTCCTACAATGAGCAGTTCTTC
TRBJ2-1	-	TRBV18	16	CASSPNGQGSYNEQFF	TGTGCCAGCTCACCTAACGGCCAGGGGTCCTACAATGAGCAGTTCTTC
TRBJ1-2	TRBD1	TRBV6-1	14	CASRLQGGVGGYTF	TGTGCCAGCAGGTTACAGGGGGGGGTAGGTGGCTACACCTTC
TRBJ1-5	-	TRBV19	14	CASSMGHVNQPQHF	TGTGCCAGTAGTATGGGGCATGTCAATCAGCCCCAGCATTTT
TRBJ2-3	TRBD2	TRBV5-4	17	CASSTLTMAGDTDTQYF	TGTGCCAGCAGCACCCTAACTATGGCGGGGGACACAGATACGCAGTATTTT
TRBJ1-5	-	TRBV7-2	13	CASSSGSNQPQHF	TGTGCCAGCAGCTCAGGGAGCAATCAGCCCCAGCATTTT
TRBJ2-5	TRBD2	TRBV27	14	CASSLWEGHPVQYF	TGTGCCAGCAGCCTCTGGGAGGGCCACCCTGTCCAGTACTTC